This TCR beta chain was sequenced for a study of PD-1 blockade in mismatch repair-deficient tumors. Overall study findings and caveats: Tumor-resident clones, often undetectable pretreatment in blood, expanded then contracted after pembrolizumab.

CDR1 and CDR2 (germline): SGHRS, YFSETQ. The CDR3 has 14 residues. After removal of 4 bases from V and 6 bases from J, the junction contained 7 bases not matched to a gene. Sequencing was performed with immunoSEQ multiplex PCR; in TCRdb, only in-frame clones are kept and a portion is missing. The repertoire has about 68,000 clones, more than 75% of them found once; the top ten carry approximately 5%. About this clone itself: As yet, its antigen is unknown.

The origin of this receptor is an adult with mismatch repair-deficient cancer. The sample was peripheral blood, taken 2 weeks after starting pembrolizumab. The chain carries TRBV5-1 and TRBJ1-1, with 9 bases identical to TRBD1. The CDR3 is CASSLGQGGAEAFF. CDR3 bases: TGCGCCAGCAGCCTGGGACAGGGTGGGGCTGAAGCTTTCTTT.